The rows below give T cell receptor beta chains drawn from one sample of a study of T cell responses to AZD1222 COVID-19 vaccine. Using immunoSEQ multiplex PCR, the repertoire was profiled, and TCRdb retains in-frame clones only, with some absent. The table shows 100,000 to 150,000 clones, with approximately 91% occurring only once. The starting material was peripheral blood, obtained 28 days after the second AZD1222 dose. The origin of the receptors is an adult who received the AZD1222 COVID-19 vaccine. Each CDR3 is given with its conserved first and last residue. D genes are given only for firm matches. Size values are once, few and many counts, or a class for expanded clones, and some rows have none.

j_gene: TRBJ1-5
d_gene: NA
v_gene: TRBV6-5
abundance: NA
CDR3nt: TGTGCCACCCGCTTACCGGGACGGGTGGTGCATTTT
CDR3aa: CATRLPGRVVHF

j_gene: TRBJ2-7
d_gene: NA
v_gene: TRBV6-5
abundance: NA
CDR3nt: TGTGCCAGCGTCAGAGGGAGTAACTCCTACGAGCAGTACTTC
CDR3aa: CASVRGSNSYEQYF

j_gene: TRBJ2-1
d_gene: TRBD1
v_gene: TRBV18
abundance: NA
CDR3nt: TGTGCCAGCTCACTAGGGACAGGGTCATACAATGAGCAGTTCTTC
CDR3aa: CASSLGTGSYNEQFF

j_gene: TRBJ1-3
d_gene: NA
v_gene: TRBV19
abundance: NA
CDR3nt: TGTGCCAGTAGTATAGTTTCAGCCTCTGGAAACACCATATATTTT
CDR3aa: CASSIVSASGNTIYF

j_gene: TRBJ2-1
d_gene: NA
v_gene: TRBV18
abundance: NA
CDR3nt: TGTGCCAGCTCACCACGCCCGACAGGACCGGGGCAGTTCTTC
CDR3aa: CASSPRPTGPGQFF

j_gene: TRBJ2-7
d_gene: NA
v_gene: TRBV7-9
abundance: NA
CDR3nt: TGTGCCAGCAGCCAAGCACGGGAAGCCTTC
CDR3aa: CASSQAREAF

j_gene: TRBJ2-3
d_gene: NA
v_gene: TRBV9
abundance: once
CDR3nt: TGTGCCAGCAGCGTAACTAGCCCAGATACGCAGTATTTT
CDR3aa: CASSVTSPDTQYF

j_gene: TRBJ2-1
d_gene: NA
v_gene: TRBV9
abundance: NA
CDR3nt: TGTGCCAGCAGCCCCTTGGTGGGATCCTACAATGAGCAGTTCTTC
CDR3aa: CASSPLVGSYNEQFF

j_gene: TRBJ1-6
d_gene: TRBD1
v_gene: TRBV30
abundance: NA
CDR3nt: TGTGCCTGGAGACAACAGGGGGCTATGACACCCCTCCACTTT
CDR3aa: CAWRQQGAMTPLHF

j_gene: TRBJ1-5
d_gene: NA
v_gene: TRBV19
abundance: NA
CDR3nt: TGTGCCAGTAGCACAACCAATCAGCCCCAGCATTTT
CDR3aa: CASSTTNQPQHF

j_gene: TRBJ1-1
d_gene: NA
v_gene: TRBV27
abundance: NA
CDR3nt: TGTGCCAGCAGTTTTAAGTGGGACACTGAAGCTTTCTTT
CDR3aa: CASSFKWDTEAFF

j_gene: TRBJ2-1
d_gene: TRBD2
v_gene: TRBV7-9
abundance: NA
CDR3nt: TGTGCCAGCAGCGGGACTAGCGGAGCCAATGAGCAGTTCTTC
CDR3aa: CASSGTSGANEQFF

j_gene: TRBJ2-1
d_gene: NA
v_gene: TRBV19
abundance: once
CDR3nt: TGTGCCAGTAGCACCTCCGGATCCCCCTACAGTGAGCAGTTCTTC
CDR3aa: CASSTSGSPYSEQFF

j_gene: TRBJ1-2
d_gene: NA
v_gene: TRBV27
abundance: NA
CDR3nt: TGTGCCAGCAGTTTATCAATGGGGGACGGCTACACCTTC
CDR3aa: CASSLSMGDGYTF

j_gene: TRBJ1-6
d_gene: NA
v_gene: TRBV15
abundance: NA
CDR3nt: TGTGCCACCAGCAGAGACAGGGCCCCCCTCATACCCCTCCACTTT
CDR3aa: CATSRDRAPLIPLHF

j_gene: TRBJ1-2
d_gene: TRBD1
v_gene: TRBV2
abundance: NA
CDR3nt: TGTGCCAGCAGTGAAGACAGGGGGCACTATGGCTACACCTTC
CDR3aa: CASSEDRGHYGYTF

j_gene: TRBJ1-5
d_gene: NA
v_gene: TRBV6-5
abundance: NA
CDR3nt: TGTGCCACCACACGGGGGAGCAATCAGCCCCAGCATTTT
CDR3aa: CATTRGSNQPQHF

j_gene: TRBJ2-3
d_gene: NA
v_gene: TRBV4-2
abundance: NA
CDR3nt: TGTGCCAGCAGCCAAGAGGGAGATAGCGTGTTCACAGATACGCAGTATTTT
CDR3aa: CASSQEGDSVFTDTQYF

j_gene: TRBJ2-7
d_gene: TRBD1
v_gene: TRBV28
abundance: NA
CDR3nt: TGTGCCAGCTTAGAGGGACAGAGCTACGAGCAGTACTTC
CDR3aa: CASLEGQSYEQYF

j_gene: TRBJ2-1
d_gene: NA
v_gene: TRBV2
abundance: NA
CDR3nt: TGTGCCAGCAGCGGGGACATTCTCAATAGGGGGTACTACAATGAGCAGTTCTTC
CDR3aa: CASSGDILNRGYYNEQFF

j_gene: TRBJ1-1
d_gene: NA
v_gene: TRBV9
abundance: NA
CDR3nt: TGTGCCAGCACCGGCGGGGGTGAAGCTTTCTTT
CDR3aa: CASTGGGEAFF

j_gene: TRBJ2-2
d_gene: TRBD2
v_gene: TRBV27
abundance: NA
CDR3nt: TGTGCCAGCAGTCCCTCTAGCGGGAGGAGGGACACCGGGGAGCTGTTTTTT
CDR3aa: CASSPSSGRRDTGELFF

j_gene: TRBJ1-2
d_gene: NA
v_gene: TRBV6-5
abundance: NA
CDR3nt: TGTGCCAGCAGTTCAGGGCAGCTTAAAGCCTATGGCTACACCTTC
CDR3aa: CASSSGQLKAYGYTF

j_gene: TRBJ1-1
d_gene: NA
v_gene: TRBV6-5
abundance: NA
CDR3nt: TGTGCCAGCAGTTACTCGCGCGGGAGTTTCACTGAAGCTTTCTTT
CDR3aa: CASSYSRGSFTEAFF

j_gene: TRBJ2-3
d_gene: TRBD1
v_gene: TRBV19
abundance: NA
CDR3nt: TGTGCCAGTAGCCCTTGGACAGGGGATACAGATACGCAGTATTTT
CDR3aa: CASSPWTGDTDTQYF

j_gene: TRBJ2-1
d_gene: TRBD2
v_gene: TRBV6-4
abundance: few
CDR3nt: TGTGCCAGCAGATGTACTAGCGGGAGGGGGTGCTCCTACAATGAGCAGTTCTTC
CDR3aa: CASRCTSGRGCSYNEQFF

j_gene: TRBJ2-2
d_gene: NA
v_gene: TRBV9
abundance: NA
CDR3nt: TGTGCCAGCAGCACCCGACTAGTGGGCGGGGAGCTGTTTTTT
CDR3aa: CASSTRLVGGELFF

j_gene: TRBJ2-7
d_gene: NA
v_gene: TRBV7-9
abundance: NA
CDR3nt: TGTGCCAGCAGCTTAGCTGGGGGCTCCTACGAGCAGTACTTC
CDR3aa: CASSLAGGSYEQYF

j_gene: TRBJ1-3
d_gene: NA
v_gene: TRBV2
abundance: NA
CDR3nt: TGTGCCAGCAGTGAAGTGGGGTTGTCTGGAAACACCATATATTTT
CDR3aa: CASSEVGLSGNTIYF

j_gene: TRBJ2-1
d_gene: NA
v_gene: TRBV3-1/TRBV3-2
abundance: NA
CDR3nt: TGTGCCAGCAGCCAAGACTTTCCGGCCAAGGCTGAGCAGTTCTTC
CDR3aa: CASSQDFPAKAEQFF

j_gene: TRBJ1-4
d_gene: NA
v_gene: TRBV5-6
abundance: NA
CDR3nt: TGTGCCAGCAGCTTGCGACCTCTGGGGGCGGAAAAACTGTTTTTT
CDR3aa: CASSLRPLGAEKLFF

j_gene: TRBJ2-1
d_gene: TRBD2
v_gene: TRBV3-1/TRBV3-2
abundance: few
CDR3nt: TGTGCCAGCAGCCCCTGGATAGCGGGAGACTATGAGCAGTTCTTC
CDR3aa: CASSPWIAGDYEQFF

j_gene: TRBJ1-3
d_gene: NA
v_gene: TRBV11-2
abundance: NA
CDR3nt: TGTGCCAGCAGCTTAGATTTCCCTGGAAACACCATATATTTT
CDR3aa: CASSLDFPGNTIYF

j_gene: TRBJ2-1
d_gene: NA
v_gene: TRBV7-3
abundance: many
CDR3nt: TGTGCCAGCAGCTTAGGGGCAGGAGAAGGAATCGATGAGCAGTTCTTC
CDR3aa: CASSLGAGEGIDEQFF

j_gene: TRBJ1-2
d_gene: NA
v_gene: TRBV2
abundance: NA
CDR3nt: TGTGCCAGCAATTTTGGGCTACTCTATGGCTACACCTTC
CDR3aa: CASNFGLLYGYTF

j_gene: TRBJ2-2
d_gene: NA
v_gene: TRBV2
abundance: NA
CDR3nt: TGTGCCAGCAGAGTCATTAACACCGGGGAGCTGTTTTTT
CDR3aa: CASRVINTGELFF

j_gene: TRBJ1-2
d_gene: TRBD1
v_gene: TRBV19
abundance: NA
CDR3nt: TGTGCCTCAATCGGGACAGGGTTAAGGTATACCTTC
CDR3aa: CASIGTGLRYTF

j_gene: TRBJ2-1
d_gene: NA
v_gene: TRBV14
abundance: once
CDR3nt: TGTGCCAGCAGCCAATTATCGCCTCGGGGAATGAATGAGCAGTTCTTC
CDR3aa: CASSQLSPRGMNEQFF

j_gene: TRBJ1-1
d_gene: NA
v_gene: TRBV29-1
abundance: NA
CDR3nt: TGCAGCGTTGAAGGCCTGCGGAGGGGGTGGACTGAAGCTTTCTTT
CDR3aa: CSVEGLRRGWTEAFF

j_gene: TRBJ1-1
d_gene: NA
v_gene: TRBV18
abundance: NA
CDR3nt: TGTGCCAGCTCACCCTCGACAGGTCTGAGCACTGAAGCTTTCTTT
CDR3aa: CASSPSTGLSTEAFF

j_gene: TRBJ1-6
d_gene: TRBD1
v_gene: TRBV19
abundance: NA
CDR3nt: TGTGCCAGTAGTAGGGGACAGACCTTTAATTCACCCCTCCACTTT
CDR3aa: CASSRGQTFNSPLHF

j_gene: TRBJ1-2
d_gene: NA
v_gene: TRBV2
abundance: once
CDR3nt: TGTGCCAGCAGTGTGGAGGGAAACTATGGCTACACCTTC
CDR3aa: CASSVEGNYGYTF

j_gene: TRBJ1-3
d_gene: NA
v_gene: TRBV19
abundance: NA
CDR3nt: TGTGCCAGTAGTATTCCGGCGGGTGGAAACACCATATATTTT
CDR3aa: CASSIPAGGNTIYF

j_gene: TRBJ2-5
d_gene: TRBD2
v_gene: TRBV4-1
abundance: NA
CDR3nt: TGCGCCAGCAGCCAAGTTCAACTAGCGGGAGAGACCCAGTACTTC
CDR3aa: CASSQVQLAGETQYF

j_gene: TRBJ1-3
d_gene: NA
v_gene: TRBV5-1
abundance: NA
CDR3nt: TGCGCCAGCAGCTTGGGGACAACTGGAAACACCATATATTTT
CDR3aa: CASSLGTTGNTIYF

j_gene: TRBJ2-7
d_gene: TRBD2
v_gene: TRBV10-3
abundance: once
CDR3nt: TGTGCCATCAGGCCGACTAGCGGGGCATACGAGCAGTACTTC
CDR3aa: CAIRPTSGAYEQYF

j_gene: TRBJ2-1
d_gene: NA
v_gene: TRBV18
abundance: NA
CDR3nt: TGTGCCAGCTCACCAGTCGTGCTCAATGAGCAGTTCTTC
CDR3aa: CASSPVVLNEQFF

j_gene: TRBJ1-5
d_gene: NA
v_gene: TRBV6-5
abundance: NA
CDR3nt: TGTGCCAGCAGATCAGGGAATTACAATCAGCCCCAGCATTTT
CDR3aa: CASRSGNYNQPQHF

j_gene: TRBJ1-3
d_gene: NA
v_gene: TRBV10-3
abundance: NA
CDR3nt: TGTGCCATCAATGACCGATCTCTTGGAAACACCATATATTTT
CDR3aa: CAINDRSLGNTIYF

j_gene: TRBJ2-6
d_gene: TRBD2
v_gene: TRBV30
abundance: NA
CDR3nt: TGTGCCTGGATCAGAGCGGGAGTACTCTCTGGGGCCAACGTCCTGACTTTC
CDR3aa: CAWIRAGVLSGANVLTF

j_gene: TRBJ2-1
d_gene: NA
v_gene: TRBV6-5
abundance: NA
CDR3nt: TGTGCCAGCAGTCTGGGCCCCATCTCCTACAATGAGCAGTTCTTC
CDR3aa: CASSLGPISYNEQFF

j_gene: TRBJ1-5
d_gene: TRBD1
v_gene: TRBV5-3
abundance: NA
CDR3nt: TGTGCCAGAAGCCTAAAGGACAGGGGCAATCAGCCCCAGCATTTT
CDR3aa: CARSLKDRGNQPQHF

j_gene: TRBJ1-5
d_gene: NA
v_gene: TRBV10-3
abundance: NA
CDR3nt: TGTGCCATCAGTGACGCAGAAGATCAGCCCCAGCATTTT
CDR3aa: CAISDAEDQPQHF

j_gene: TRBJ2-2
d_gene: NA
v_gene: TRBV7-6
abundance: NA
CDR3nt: TGTGCCAGCAGCTTAGGGGGGACTGTTACCGGGGAGCTGTTTTTT
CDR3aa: CASSLGGTVTGELFF

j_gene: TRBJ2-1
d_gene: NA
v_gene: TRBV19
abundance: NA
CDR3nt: TGTGCCAGTAGTATAGCCCGGTGGGCTGCTTTCAATGAGCAGTTCTTC
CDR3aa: CASSIARWAAFNEQFF